The TCR beta chain under discussion was sequenced for a study of cytomegalovirus exposure and HLA in healthy donors. Study summary: Assignment to the Caucasian-associated ancestry cluster applied to more than 75% of the approximately 400 genotyped donors.

PCR amplification relied on 60 Vbeta primers (plus 13 Jbeta primers). Profiling relied on immunoSEQ multiplex PCR, and the TCRdb table lists in-frame clones only, not all of them. The table records more than 90,000 clones, approximately 64% of them present only once. The CDR3 runs to 14 residues. Trimming took off 4 bases at V and 6 bases at J, with 15 bases between the two ends. Germline CDR1 MNHEY, CDR2 SVGAGI. This sequence was found in a boy under 18 in good health and CMV-seropositive. Sequences were obtained from PBMCs. This sequence joins TRBV6-5 and TRBJ1-1; D is perhaps TRBD1 (5 bases). CDR3 coding DNA: TGTGCCAGCAGTTCGACAGCCCCTTCCGCTGAAGCTTTCTTT. Residues: CASSSTAPSAEAFF.